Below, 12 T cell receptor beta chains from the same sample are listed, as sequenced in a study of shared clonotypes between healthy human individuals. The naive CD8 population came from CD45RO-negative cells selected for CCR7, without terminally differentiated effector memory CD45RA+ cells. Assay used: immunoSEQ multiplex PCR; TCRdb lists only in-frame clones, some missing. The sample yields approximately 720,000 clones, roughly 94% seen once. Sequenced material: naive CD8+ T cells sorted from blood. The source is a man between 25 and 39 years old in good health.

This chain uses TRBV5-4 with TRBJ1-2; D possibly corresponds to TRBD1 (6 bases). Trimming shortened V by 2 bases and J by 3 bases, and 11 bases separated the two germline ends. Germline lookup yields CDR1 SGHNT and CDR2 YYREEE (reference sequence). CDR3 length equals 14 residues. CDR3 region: CASSLNRVDYGYTF. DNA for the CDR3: TGTGCCAGCAGCTTAAACAGGGTCGACTATGGCTACACCTTC.

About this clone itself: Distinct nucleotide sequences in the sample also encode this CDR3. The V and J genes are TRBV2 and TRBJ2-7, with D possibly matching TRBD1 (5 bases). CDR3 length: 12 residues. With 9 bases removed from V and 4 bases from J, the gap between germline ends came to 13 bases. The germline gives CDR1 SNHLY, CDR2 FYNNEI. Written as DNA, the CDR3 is TGTGCCAGTAGGGGAACAGTGTACGAGCAGTACTTC. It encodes CASRGTVYEQYF.

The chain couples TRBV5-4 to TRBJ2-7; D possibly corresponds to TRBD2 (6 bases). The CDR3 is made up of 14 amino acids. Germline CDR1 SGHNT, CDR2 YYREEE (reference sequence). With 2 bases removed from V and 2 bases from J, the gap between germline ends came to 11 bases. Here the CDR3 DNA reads TGTGCCAGCAGCTTAAATAGCGGCGCCTACGAGCAGTACTTC. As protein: CASSLNSGAYEQYF. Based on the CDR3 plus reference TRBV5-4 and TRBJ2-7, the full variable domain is ETGVTQSPTHLIKTRGQQVTLRCSSQSGHNTVSWYQQALGQGPQFIFQYYREEENGRGNFPPRFSGLQFPNYSSELNVNALELDDSALYLCASSLNSGAYEQYFGPGTRLTVT.

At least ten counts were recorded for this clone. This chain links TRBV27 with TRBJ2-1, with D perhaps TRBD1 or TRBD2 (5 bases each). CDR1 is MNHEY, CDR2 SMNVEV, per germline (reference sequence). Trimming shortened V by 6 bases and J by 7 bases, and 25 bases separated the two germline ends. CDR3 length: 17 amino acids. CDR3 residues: CASSPTSLGDSGNEQFF. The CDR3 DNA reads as TGTGCCAGCAGCCCTACTAGTCTGGGCGACAGTGGGAATGAGCAGTTCTTC.

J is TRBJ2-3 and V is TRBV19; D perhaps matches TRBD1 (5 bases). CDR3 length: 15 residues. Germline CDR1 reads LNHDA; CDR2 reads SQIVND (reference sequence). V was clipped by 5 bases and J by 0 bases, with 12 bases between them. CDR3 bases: TGTGCCAGTAGTCTCCGGCAGGGTAGCACAGATACGCAGTATTTT. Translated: CASSLRQGSTDTQYF.

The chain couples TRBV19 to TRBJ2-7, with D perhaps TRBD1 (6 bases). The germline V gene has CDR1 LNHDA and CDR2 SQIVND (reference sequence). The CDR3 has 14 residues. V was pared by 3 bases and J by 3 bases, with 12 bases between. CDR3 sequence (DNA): TGTGCCAGTAGTATCCAGGGGCAAGGCTACGAGCAGTACTTC. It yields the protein CASSIQGQGYEQYF.

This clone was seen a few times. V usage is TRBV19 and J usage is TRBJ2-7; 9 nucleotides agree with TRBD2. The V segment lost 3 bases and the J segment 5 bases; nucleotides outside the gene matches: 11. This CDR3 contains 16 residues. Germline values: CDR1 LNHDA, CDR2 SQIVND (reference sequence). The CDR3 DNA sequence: TGTGCCAGTAGTATTCTGGCGGGAGGGGGTCGGAACGAGCAGTACTTC. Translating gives CASSILAGGGRNEQYF.

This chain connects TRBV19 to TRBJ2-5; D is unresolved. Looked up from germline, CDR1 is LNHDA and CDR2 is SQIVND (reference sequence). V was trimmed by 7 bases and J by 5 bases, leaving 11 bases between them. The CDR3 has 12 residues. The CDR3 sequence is CASTHTGETQYF. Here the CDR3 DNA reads TGTGCCAGTACCCACACTGGGGAGACCCAGTACTTC.

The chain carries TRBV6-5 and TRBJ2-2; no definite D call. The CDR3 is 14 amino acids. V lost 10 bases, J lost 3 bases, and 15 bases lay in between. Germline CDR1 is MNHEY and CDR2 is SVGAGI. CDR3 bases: TGTGCCACACAAGTTAGGGTATACACCGGGGAGCTGTTTTTT. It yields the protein CATQVRVYTGELFF.

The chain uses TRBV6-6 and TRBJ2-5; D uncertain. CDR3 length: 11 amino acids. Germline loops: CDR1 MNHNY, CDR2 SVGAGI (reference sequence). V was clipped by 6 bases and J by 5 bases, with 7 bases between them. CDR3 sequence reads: CASSHGETQYF. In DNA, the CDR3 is TGTGCCAGCAGCCATGGGGAGACCCAGTACTTC.

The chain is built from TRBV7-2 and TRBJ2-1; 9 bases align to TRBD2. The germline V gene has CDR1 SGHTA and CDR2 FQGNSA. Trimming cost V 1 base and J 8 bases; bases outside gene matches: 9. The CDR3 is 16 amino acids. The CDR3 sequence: CASSLGGVAGVDEQFF. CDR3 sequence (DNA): TGTGCCAGCAGCTTAGGGGGAGTAGCGGGAGTGGATGAGCAGTTCTTC.

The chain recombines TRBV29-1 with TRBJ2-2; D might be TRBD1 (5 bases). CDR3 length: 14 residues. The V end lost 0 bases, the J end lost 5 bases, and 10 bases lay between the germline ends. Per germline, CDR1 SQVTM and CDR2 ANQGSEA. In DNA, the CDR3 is TGCAGCGTTGAAGATCTTCAGGGAACCGGGGAGCTGTTTTTT. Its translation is CSVEDLQGTGELFF.